This T cell receptor beta chain was sequenced in a study of radiotherapy plus CTLA-4 blockade in lung cancer. Per germline, CDR1 MNHNS and CDR2 SASEGT. The CDR3 has 14 amino acids. With 7 bases clipped from V and 2 bases from J, the junction kept 6 bases outside the gene matches. Clones were read by immunoSEQ multiplex PCR, and TCRdb kept only the in-frame ones, dropping some. The table records around 38,000 clones, around 85% of them present only once. The source was peripheral blood, collected from a patient treated with radiotherapy plus ipilimumab. The chain recombines TRBV6-1 with TRBJ2-7; TRBD1 aligns across 9 bases. This receptor was obtained from a human donor with non-small cell lung cancer whose response to radiotherapy plus ipilimumab could not be evaluated. Here the CDR3 reads CASKDGTGTYEQYF. Written as DNA, the CDR3 is TGTGCCAGCAAGGACGGGACAGGGACCTACGAGCAGTACTTC.